The 22 T cell receptor beta chains reported below all come from one sample, sequenced in a study of blood T cell repertoires in COVID-19. Libraries were prepared by immunoSEQ multiplex PCR; TCRdb keeps only in-frame clonotypes and omits some of them. The top ten clones hold 15% to 19% of a sample with a few hundred thousand clones, roughly four fifths of them seen once. Sample: peripheral blood. These receptors were taken from a person aged 70 to 85 with COVID-19, enrolled during active disease.

This clone has at least ten counts. V and J are TRBV28 and TRBJ1-5, with TRBD1 matching over 8 bases. Germline V CDR1 and CDR2: MDHEN, SYDVKM. This CDR3 contains 14 residues. V shed 6 bases, J shed 7 bases, and the junction held 8 bases outside the gene matches. The CDR3 reads CASRPGGWGQPQHF. The CDR3 nucleotides read TGTGCCAGCAGACCAGGGGGCTGGGGGCAGCCCCAGCATTTT.

V and J are TRBV2 and TRBJ2-5, with D perhaps matching TRBD2 (6 bases). Germline V lookup: CDR1 SNHLY, CDR2 FYNNEI. The CDR3 covers 14 residues. Trimming left V 6 bases short and J 5 bases short, with 16 bases between. The CDR3 DNA is TGTGCCAGCAGCGAATGGGGGGTTACGGAGACCCAGTACTTC. Its translation is CASSEWGVTETQYF.

This clone was observed once. The chain has TRBV5-6 and TRBJ2-7, with 12 bases identical to TRBD2. Germline CDR1 is SGHDT and CDR2 is YYEEEE. This CDR3 is built from 18 residues. The V and J ends lost 4 bases and 6 bases, in that order; junction bases with no gene match: 17. CDR3 in DNA: TGTGCCAGCAGCAACACAGGGTGGTCTAGCGGGAGGGCCCTCGAGCAGTACTTC. Protein sequence: CASSNTGWSSGRALEQYF.

This chain uses TRBV6-1 with TRBJ2-2; 9 bases map to TRBD2. V trimming: 4 bases; J trimming: 0 bases; junction bases outside the gene matches: 3. The germline CDR1 and CDR2 sequences are MNHNS and SASEGT. The CDR3 contains 16 residues. CDR3 amino acids: CASSAAGGANTGELFF. CDR3 coding DNA: TGTGCCAGCAGTGCGGCGGGGGGGGCGAACACCGGGGAGCTGTTTTTT.

The chain employs TRBV10-3 and TRBJ1-2; no definite D call. V lost 6 bases, J lost 6 bases, and 14 bases lay in between. Looked up from germline, CDR1 is ENHRY and CDR2 is SYGVKD. The CDR3 runs 13 residues. In nucleotides, the CDR3 is TGTGCCATCAGACATCTGCTCCCTGATGGCTACACCTTC. Translating it yields CAIRHLLPDGYTF.

The chain recombines TRBV5-1 with TRBJ1-3, with D perhaps matching TRBD1 (6 bases). V was shortened by 3 bases and J by 2 bases, with 12 bases between the two germline ends. Germline V gene lookup returns CDR1 SGHRS and CDR2 YFSETQ. This CDR3 is 15 amino acids long. CDR3 nucleotide sequence: TGCGCCAGCAGCTCACAGGGTTTTGCTGGAAACACCATATATTTT. This codes for CASSSQGFAGNTIYF.

This chain joins TRBV7-6 and TRBJ2-3, with 11 nucleotides matching TRBD2. Germline loops: CDR1 SGHVS, CDR2 FNYEAQ. J was trimmed by 4 bases and V by 2 bases; bases with no gene match: 8. CDR3 size: 17 residues. The CDR3 bases are TGTGCCAGCAGCTTACTGACTAGCGGGGCCGTGGCAGATACGCAGTATTTT. It encodes CASSLLTSGAVADTQYF.

This clone showed up just a few times. The rearrangement joins TRBV15 to TRBJ2-3; 7 bases map to TRBD2. The CDR3 covers 16 residues. In germline, CDR1 is LNHNV, CDR2 YYDKDF (reference sequence). J was trimmed by 2 bases and V by 8 bases; bases with no gene match: 13. The CDR3 DNA reads as TGTGCCACCCAAGAGGGACTACACGCTGACACAGATACGCAGTATTTT. This gives the protein CATQEGLHADTDTQYF.

This chain joins TRBV4-2 and TRBJ2-3; 9 bases match TRBD2. The CDR3 runs 19 residues. The V segment lost 5 bases and the J segment 1 base; nucleotides outside the gene matches: 16. CDR1 and CDR2 from the germline V gene are LGHNA and YNFKEQ. The CDR3 bases are TGTGCCAGCAGCTCCCCCATGGGCGGGAGGGCTTCGGGCACAGATACGCAGTATTTT. It yields the protein CASSSPMGGRASGTDTQYF.

A word on this clone: The same CDR3 also results from other DNA sequences found in this sample. This chain links TRBV14 with TRBJ1-2; D call uncertain. The CDR3 length is 14 residues. The V end was cut by 0 bases, the J end by 5 bases, with 10 bases between. CDR1 is SGHDN and CDR2 is FVKESK in the germline V gene. The CDR3 spells CASSQDLGGYGYTF. Written as DNA, the CDR3 is TGTGCCAGCAGCCAAGATTTGGGAGGGTATGGCTACACCTTC.

V usage is TRBV9 and J usage is TRBJ2-7; weak D call: TRBD2 (5 bases). CDR1 SGDLS and CDR2 YYNGEE come from the germline V gene. V was pared by 7 bases and J by 4 bases, with 21 bases between. There are 15 residues in the CDR3. The CDR3 loop reads CASSSADYAFYEQYF. The DNA for the CDR3 is TGTGCCAGCTCCTCGGCCGACTACGCCTTTTACGAGCAGTACTTC.

This clone was counted a few times. The gene calls are TRBV18 and TRBJ2-3; 10 nucleotides align to TRBD2. With 0 bases clipped from V and 0 bases from J, the junction kept 0 bases outside the gene matches. Germline loops: CDR1 KGHSH, CDR2 LQKENI. The CDR3 is 16 residues long. The CDR3 is CASSPPTSGSTDTQYF. The CDR3 DNA reads as TGTGCCAGCTCACCACCGACTAGCGGGAGCACAGATACGCAGTATTTT.

The J gene is TRBJ1-2, the V gene TRBV6-2 or TRBV6-3; 8 nucleotides line up with TRBD1. The CDR3 contains 16 residues. Germline V gene data show CDR1 as MNHEY and CDR2 as SVGEGT. The junction had 13 bases not matched to a gene; V was cut back by 6 bases and J by 4 bases. The CDR3 nucleotides read TGTGCCAGCAGCGCCAGGCGGGACAGGAGACTCTATGGCTACACCTTC. Amino acid sequence: CASSARRDRRLYGYTF.

V gene TRBV10-3 combines with J gene TRBJ2-7; 8 bases match TRBD1. This CDR3 contains 16 residues. CDR1 and CDR2 from the germline V gene are ENHRY and SYGVKD. The V segment lost 0 bases and the J segment 0 bases; nucleotides outside the gene matches: 4. CDR3 DNA sequence: TGTGCCATCAGTGAGTCCAGGGGGCCCCTCTCCTACGAGCAGTACTTC. It translates to CAISESRGPLSYEQYF.

The rearrangement uses TRBV19 and TRBJ1-1; TRBD1 aligns across 9 bases. The CDR3 loop spans 18 amino acids. V lost 3 bases, J lost 0 bases, and 11 bases stayed unmatched. The V gene's germline CDR1 is LNHDA and CDR2 SQIVND (reference sequence). CDR3 residues: CASSMGTGRMAMNTEAFF. In nucleotides, the CDR3 is TGTGCCAGTAGTATGGGGACAGGGAGGATGGCCATGAACACTGAAGCTTTCTTT. Combining the CDR3 with reference TRBV19 and TRBJ1-1 gives the whole variable domain DGGITQSPKYLFRKEGQNVTLSCEQNLNHDAMYWYRQDPGQGLRLIYYSQIVNDFQKGDIAEGYSVSREKKESFPLTVTSAQKNPTAFYLCASSMGTGRMAMNTEAFFGQGTRLTVV.

This chain links TRBV3-1 (or the pseudogene TRBV3-2) with TRBJ2-1; D perhaps matches TRBD2 (5 bases). This CDR3 comprises 14 residues. V gave up 4 bases and J gave up 6 bases, with 13 bases separating them. Per the germline V gene, CDR1 is LGHDT and CDR2 is YNNKEL (reference sequence). CDR3 DNA sequence: TGTGCCAGCAGCCCGACAAGCGGTCCCAATGAGCAGTTCTTC. Residues: CASSPTSGPNEQFF.

The DNA of the CDR3 is TGTGCCAGCAGTTTGTCAGGGGGGCGGACTAATGAAAAACTGTTTTTT. Translation: CASSLSGGRTNEKLFF. The chain employs TRBV28 and TRBJ1-4, with 7 bases fitting TRBD1. The ends lost 3 bases at V and 2 bases at J; junction bases unmatched: 6. The CDR3 has 16 residues. The germline V gene has CDR1 MDHEN and CDR2 SYDVKM.

The chain combines TRBV28 with TRBJ2-2; D gene ambiguous. Germline V gene data show CDR1 as MDHEN and CDR2 as SYDVKM. The V end lost 6 bases, the J end lost 0 bases, and 11 bases lay between the germline ends. The CDR3 extends over 15 amino acids. The CDR3 loop is CASSRLSSNTGELFF. CDR3 coding DNA: TGTGCCAGCAGCCGCCTATCGTCGAACACCGGGGAGCTGTTTTTT.

V gene TRBV5-5 combines with J gene TRBJ1-2, with D possibly TRBD1 on 5 matching bases. The germline V gene encodes CDR1 SGHKS and CDR2 YYEKEE (reference sequence). The CDR3 runs to 13 residues. V shed 0 bases and J shed 6 bases, with 9 bases lying between them. For the CDR3, the DNA is TGTGCCAGCAGCTTGGAATCAGGGAATGGCTACACCTTC. Protein sequence: CASSLESGNGYTF.

This chain joins TRBV29-1 and TRBJ1-1; 9 bases fit TRBD1. The CDR3 length is 14 residues. Germline loops: CDR1 SQVTM, CDR2 ANQGSEA. V shed 4 bases and J 5 bases; nucleotides not matched to a gene: 8. The CDR3 sequence: CSVGNRGRWTEAFF. DNA of the CDR3: TGCAGCGTTGGAAACAGGGGGCGGTGGACTGAAGCTTTCTTT. The full variable domain, with the rest looked up from reference TRBV29-1 and TRBJ1-1, is SAVISQKPSRDICQRGTSLTIQCQVDSQVTMMFWYRQQPGQSLTLIATANQGSEATYESGFVIDKFPISRPNLTFSTLTVSNMSPEDSSIYLCSVGNRGRWTEAFFGQGTRLTVV.

This sequence joins TRBV7-3 and TRBJ2-3; TRBD2 matches 10 bases. The V segment lost 2 bases and the J segment 0 bases; nucleotides outside the gene matches: 5. This CDR3 is 17 amino acids long. Per the germline V gene, CDR1 is SGHTA and CDR2 is FQGTGA. CDR3 sequence: CASSLLASGGSTDTQYF. The DNA of the CDR3 is TGTGCCAGCAGCTTATTGGCTAGCGGGGGAAGCACAGATACGCAGTATTTT.

V gene TRBV5-1 combines with J gene TRBJ2-1, with a possible D match to TRBD2 (5 bases). The CDR3 runs to 17 residues. V shed 0 bases and J shed 1 base, with 14 bases lying between them. Germline lookup yields CDR1 SGHRS and CDR2 YFSETQ. The CDR3 bases are TGCGCCAGCAGCTTGGCCGGAGGCACACAATCCTACAATGAGCAGTTCTTC. Translated: CASSLAGGTQSYNEQFF.